This TCR beta chain came from a study of shared clonotypes between healthy human individuals. General observations from the study: Sorted-subset sequencing was shown by rarefaction to be incomplete despite large depth. Naive subsets generally had larger estimated richness than memory subsets. In contrast to clonotypes shared by all four donors, non-shared clonotypes had lower generation probabilities.

Replicate sorted-subset PCRs were loaded with around 220 ng DNA, 31,000 or so T cell genomes. The data were produced by immunoSEQ multiplex PCR, yet TCRdb's version contains in-frame clones alone and is incomplete. The sample yields a few million clones, around 90% seen once. Note on this clone: Its antigen remains unknown.

The CDR3 totals 16 residues. V gave up 1 base and J gave up 9 bases; unmatched junction bases: 13. Germline-derived CDR1 and CDR2 are SGHRS and YFSETQ. The receptor comes from a man younger than 30 in good health. The chain carries TRBV5-1 and TRBJ2-1; 7 nucleotides align to TRBD2. The sequencing input was naive CD4+ T cells sorted from blood. Described subset: CD45RA+ positively selected. The CDR3 is CASSLILSSGLSEQFF. In DNA, the CDR3 is TGCGCCAGCAGCTTGATTTTGTCTAGCGGTCTTTCTGAGCAGTTCTTC. Looking up the rest from reference TRBV5-1 and TRBJ2-1 gives the full variable domain: KAGVTQTPRYLIKTRGQQVTLSCSPISGHRSVSWYQQTPGQGLQFLFEYFSETQRNKGNFPGRFSGRQFSNSRSEMNVSTLELGDSALYLCASSLILSSGLSEQFFGPGTRLTVL.